The 32 T cell receptor beta chains presented below share a single source sample, sequenced in a study of radiotherapy plus CTLA-4 blockade in lung cancer. TCRdb's table, derived via immunoSEQ multiplex PCR, lists solely in-frame clones and lacks some. In the table there are about 49,000 clones, roughly 81% of which are singletons. The material sequenced was peripheral blood, taken from a patient treated with radiotherapy plus ipilimumab. The receptor source for this set is a human donor with non-small cell lung cancer whose response to radiotherapy plus ipilimumab could not be evaluated.

The V call is TRBV7-6, the J call TRBJ2-1, with 12 bases fitting TRBD2. CDR3 length: 20 amino acids. The germline CDR1 and CDR2 sequences are SGHVS and FNYEAQ. V was pared by 0 bases and J by 6 bases, with 15 bases of the junction left unmatched. The CDR3 reads CASSLAASGRAQLRFNEQFF. CDR3 nucleotides: TGTGCCAGCAGCTTAGCGGCTAGCGGGAGGGCCCAGCTACGGTTCAATGAGCAGTTCTTC.

V is TRBV19 and J is TRBJ1-5, with D hard to call. V lost 1 base to trimming and J lost 3 bases, with 10 bases between them. The germline V gene has CDR1 LNHDA and CDR2 SQIVND (reference sequence). There are 15 residues in the CDR3. The CDR3 DNA sequence: TGTGCCAGTAGTATAGTCTCCGGTTTCAATCAGCCCCAGCATTTT. Translating it yields CASSIVSGFNQPQHF.

This chain links TRBV10-3 with TRBJ1-1; tentative D call: TRBD1 (5 bases). The CDR3 is 10 residues long. V lost 10 bases and J lost 5, with 8 bases in between. Germline CDR1 ENHRY, CDR2 SYGVKD. The CDR3 region is CATRGTEAFF. In DNA, the CDR3 is TGTGCCACTAGGGGTACTGAAGCTTTCTTT.

The chain joins TRBV14 to TRBJ2-1; TRBD2 agrees at 13 bases. The CDR3 spans 18 residues. The junction had 9 bases not matched to a gene; V was cut back by 3 bases and J by 4 bases. The germline CDR1 and CDR2 sequences are SGHDN and FVKESK. As DNA, the CDR3 is TGTGCCAGCAGCCACAGACCCTGGACTAGCGGGGGTTACAATGAGCAGTTCTTC. It specifies CASSHRPWTSGGYNEQFF.

This chain uses TRBV7-2 with TRBJ1-2, with 8 bases fitting TRBD1. J lost 4 bases, V lost 5 bases, and 3 bases had no gene match. CDR1 SGHTA and CDR2 FQGNSA come from the germline V gene. This CDR3 comprises 13 residues. CDR3 bases: TGTGCCAGCAGCCTCGGGACAGGCTATGGCTACACCTTC. It codes for CASSLGTGYGYTF. Together with reference TRBV7-2 and TRBJ1-2, the CDR3 gives the full variable domain: GAGVSQSPSNKVTEKGKDVELRCDPISGHTALYWYRQSLGQGLEFLIYFQGNSAPDKSGLPSDRFSAERTGGSVSTLTIQRTQQEDSAVYLCASSLGTGYGYTFGSGTRLTVV.

A few counts support this clone. The chain joins TRBV29-1 to TRBJ1-2; 7 positions agree with TRBD1. The CDR3 spans 19 residues. Germline loops: CDR1 SQVTM, CDR2 ANQGSEA. Losses at the gene ends were 1 base for V and 4 bases for J; bases not matched to a gene: 21. CDR3 region: CSVEVMRGTDRPGRYGYTF. In DNA, the CDR3 is TGCAGCGTTGAAGTTATGAGGGGGACGGACAGGCCAGGGCGCTATGGCTACACCTTC.

J is TRBJ1-1 and V is TRBV7-6, with no clear D. The CDR3 runs to 13 residues. The V end lost 5 bases, the J end lost 1 base, and 8 bases lay between the germline ends. From germline, CDR1 is SGHVS and CDR2 FNYEAQ. The CDR3 reads CASSPRGNTEAFF. The CDR3 coding sequence is TGTGCCAGCAGCCCACGGGGGAACACTGAAGCTTTCTTT.

In DNA form, the CDR3 reads TGTGCCAGCAGATCTATAGCGGGAGGGGCCTACGAGCAGTACTTC. Its translation: CASRSIAGGAYEQYF. The V gene is TRBV28, the J gene TRBJ2-7; 11 bases fit TRBD2. Germline CDR1 and CDR2: MDHEN and SYDVKM. There are 15 residues in the CDR3. After removal of 6 bases from V and 2 bases from J, the junction contained 6 bases not matched to a gene.

J is TRBJ1-5 and V is TRBV7-2; 7 bases align to TRBD1. CDR3 length: 15 residues. Per germline, CDR1 SGHTA and CDR2 FQGNSA. The junction had 5 bases not matched to a gene; V was cut back by 0 bases and J by 6 bases. The CDR3 loop is CASSLASDRAQPQHF. Here the CDR3 DNA reads TGTGCCAGCAGCTTAGCGTCCGACAGGGCTCAGCCCCAGCATTTT. The full variable domain, in which reference TRBV7-2 and TRBJ1-5 provide the parts outside the CDR3, is GAGVSQSPSNKVTEKGKDVELRCDPISGHTALYWYRQSLGQGLEFLIYFQGNSAPDKSGLPSDRFSAERTGGSVSTLTIQRTQQEDSAVYLCASSLASDRAQPQHFGDGTRLSIL.

The CDR3 here is CSASTEGGYTF. In DNA form, the CDR3 reads TGCAGTGCTAGTACGGAGGGCGGCTACACCTTC. J is TRBJ1-2 and V is TRBV20-1; D unresolved. The CDR3 length is 11 residues. Germline loops: CDR1 DFQATT, CDR2 SNEGSKA (reference sequence). Trimming cost V 3 bases and J 8 bases, with 10 bases left between them.

The chain combines TRBV7-3 with TRBJ2-2; D may be TRBD2 (6 bases). Trimming left V 10 bases short and J 6 bases short, with 18 bases between. The CDR3 sequence is 14 residues long. CDR1 is SGHTA and CDR2 is FQGTGA in the germline V gene. CDR3 in DNA: TGTGCCACCCGGGCCGGAGGGTATTCCGGGGAGCTGTTTTTT. This encodes CATRAGGYSGELFF.

This clone was seen a few times. The V gene is TRBV9, the J gene TRBJ1-1; 7 bases match TRBD1. The CDR3 covers 19 residues. With V trimmed by 2 bases and J by 10 bases, 26 bases remained unmatched. Germline V gene sequence: CDR1 SGDLS, CDR2 YYNGEE. The CDR3 protein is CASSVGVWEEGADRIRAFF. In nucleotides, the CDR3 is TGTGCCAGCAGCGTCGGTGTTTGGGAGGAGGGAGCGGACAGGATCAGAGCTTTCTTT.

The CDR3 reads CASSVLAAPYEQYF. As DNA, the CDR3 is TGTGCCAGCAGTGTCCTAGCGGCACCTTACGAGCAGTACTTC. The rearrangement joins TRBV6-5 to TRBJ2-7, with TRBD2 matching over 7 bases. J gave up 4 bases and V 5 bases, and 8 bases lay outside the gene matches. This CDR3 has 14 amino acids. Germline CDR1 is MNHEY and CDR2 is SVGAGI.

This clone turned up a few times. V gene TRBV6-5 combines with J gene TRBJ1-2; D uncertain. Trimming took off 2 bases at V and 8 bases at J, with 12 bases between the two ends. Germline V gives CDR1 MNHEY, CDR2 SVGAGI. The CDR3 has 13 residues. For the CDR3, the DNA is TGTGCCAGCAGTTACGACCGCTTGGGCGGCTACACCTTC. Translation: CASSYDRLGGYTF.

This clone was detected once. V and J are TRBV6-6 and TRBJ1-4, with TRBD1 identical over 8 bases. This CDR3 contains 15 residues. The J segment lost 4 bases and the V segment lost 2 bases, leaving 3 bases of the junction unmatched. From germline, CDR1 is MNHNY and CDR2 SVGAGI (reference sequence). CDR3 loop: CASSYPDRVNEKLFF. CDR3 nucleotides: TGTGCCAGCAGTTACCCGGACAGGGTTAATGAAAAACTGTTTTTT.

The V gene is TRBV29-1, the J gene TRBJ1-2; D is unresolved. Trimming took 0 bases from V and 7 from J, leaving 15 bases between them. Germline V gene lookup returns CDR1 SQVTM and CDR2 ANQGSEA. The CDR3 consists of 14 residues. The CDR3 spells CSVEDPLPRAGYTF. For the CDR3, the DNA is TGCAGCGTTGAAGATCCCCTCCCGAGGGCTGGCTACACCTTC. Filled out from reference TRBV29-1 and TRBJ1-2, the complete variable domain reads SAVISQKPSRDICQRGTSLTIQCQVDSQVTMMFWYRQQPGQSLTLIATANQGSEATYESGFVIDKFPISRPNLTFSTLTVSNMSPEDSSIYLCSVEDPLPRAGYTFGSGTRLTVV.

This clone was recorded once. The V and J genes are TRBV5-1 and TRBJ2-7; 11 bases align to TRBD2. CDR3 length: 15 amino acids. The germline gives CDR1 SGHRS, CDR2 YFSETQ. The V and J ends lost 4 bases and 4 bases, in that order; junction bases with no gene match: 7. In DNA form, the CDR3 reads TGCGCCAGCAGCCTTAGCGGGAGGGCCACATACGAGCAGTACTTC. It encodes CASSLSGRATYEQYF.

This rearrangement joins TRBV27 to TRBJ1-1; no reliable D call. Trimming took off 6 bases at V and 1 base at J, with 15 bases between the two ends. The CDR3 is 15 residues long. CDR1 is MNHEY, CDR2 SMNVEV, per germline (reference sequence). The CDR3 reads CASSLMADTNTEAFF. For the CDR3, the DNA is TGTGCCAGCAGCCTAATGGCGGATACGAACACTGAAGCTTTCTTT.

This chain uses TRBV10-3 with TRBJ2-7; 10 nucleotides agree with TRBD1. CDR1 is ENHRY, CDR2 SYGVKD, per germline. CDR3 length: 16 amino acids. The junction had 10 bases not matched to a gene; V was cut back by 6 bases and J by 2 bases. This CDR3 is CAISDPSGTGAYEQYF. The CDR3 DNA reads as TGTGCCATCAGCGATCCCTCCGGGACAGGGGCCTACGAGCAGTACTTC.

The chain has TRBV7-2 and TRBJ1-1; D call uncertain. The germline V gene has CDR1 SGHTA and CDR2 FQGNSA. The V and J ends lost 5 bases and 3 bases respectively, with 13 bases between them. The CDR3 sequence is 14 residues long. The CDR3 loop is CASSRENGDTEAFF. The CDR3 nucleotides read TGTGCCAGCAGCCGCGAAAACGGGGACACTGAAGCTTTCTTT.

This chain connects TRBV6-1 to TRBJ1-1, with 8 bases identical to TRBD1. There are 14 residues in the CDR3. Germline trimming cut 4 bases from V and 1 base from J; bases unmatched to any gene: 2. Germline assignment: CDR1 MNHNS and CDR2 SASEGT. The chain's CDR3 is CASSAGTGNTEAFF. CDR3 in DNA: TGTGCCAGCAGTGCTGGGACAGGGAACACTGAAGCTTTCTTT.

The chain has TRBV27 and TRBJ2-1, with TRBD2 matching over 11 bases. The CDR3 is 19 amino acids. With V trimmed by 2 bases and J by 2 bases, 11 bases remained unmatched. Germline-derived CDR1 and CDR2 are MNHEY and SMNVEV (reference sequence). CDR3 protein: CASSLLPSSGRIAYNEQFF. The CDR3 nucleotides are TGTGCCAGCAGTTTACTCCCCTCTAGCGGGAGGATCGCCTACAATGAGCAGTTCTTC.

This clone appeared once. V is TRBV9 and J is TRBJ1-2; no clear D gene. This CDR3 spans 13 amino acids. The ends were cut back, 0 bases at V and 1 base at J, with 4 bases in the middle. From germline, CDR1 is SGDLS and CDR2 YYNGEE. CDR3 in amino acids: CASSVDGNYGYTF. The CDR3 region has the DNA TGTGCCAGCAGCGTAGACGGTAACTATGGCTACACCTTC.

Note on this clone: It is likely a read error, because the conserved phenylalanine at the end of the CDR3 is missing. It is unclear where the CDR3 begins or ends on the DNA, so no DNA is shown, and the CDR3 is as TCRdb lists it. The chain has TRBV5-1 and TRBJ2-3; the table's TRBD2 call for D was not verified on the DNA. From its first to its last residue, the CDR3 has 10 amino acids. Germline loops: CDR1 SGHRS, CDR2 YFSETQ. The CDR3 loop is CASSQGREAL.

This clone showed up just a few times. This chain uses TRBV15 with TRBJ2-7; a possible D gene is TRBD2 (5 bases). V was cut by 0 bases and J by 6 bases, with 15 bases left in between. CDR3 length: 15 residues. Looked up from germline, CDR1 is LNHNV and CDR2 is YYDKDF (reference sequence). The CDR3: CATSRDQGRGSEQYF. In nucleotides, the CDR3 is TGTGCCACCAGCAGAGATCAAGGAAGAGGGTCCGAGCAGTACTTC.

The chain recombines TRBV7-2 with TRBJ2-4, with D uncertain. Germline V gene lookup returns CDR1 SGHTA and CDR2 FQGNSA. The V end lost 2 bases, the J end lost 10 bases, and 15 bases lay between the germline ends. The CDR3 is 14 amino acids. The CDR3 reads CASSLRLGREIQYF. CDR3 in DNA: TGTGCCAGCAGCTTACGGCTGGGCCGCGAAATTCAGTACTTC.

The chain has TRBV4-3 and TRBJ1-5, with D unresolved. This CDR3 comprises 17 residues. Deletions cut 3 bases from V and 3 bases from J, with 18 bases between. Germline assignment: CDR1 LGHNA and CDR2 YSLEER. The CDR3 DNA reads as TGCGCCAGCAGCCAGCCCCGCGTACGATTTAACAATCAGCCCCAGCATTTT. Its translation is CASSQPRVRFNNQPQHF.

This rearrangement joins TRBV7-6 to TRBJ2-1; 8 bases map to TRBD2. Germline-derived CDR1 and CDR2 are SGHVS and FNYEAQ. The V and J ends lost 5 bases and 8 bases, in that order; junction bases with no gene match: 14. This CDR3 region has 16 residues. The CDR3 region has the DNA TGTGCCAGCAGCCGCTCGGGCGGGAGGACCAGGGATGAGCAGTTCTTC. Its protein product is CASSRSGGRTRDEQFF.

The rearrangement uses TRBV7-2 and TRBJ1-1; 8 positions match TRBD1. V lost 1 base and J lost 6; bases outside the gene matches: 7. CDR1 is SGHTA, CDR2 FQGNSA, per germline. The CDR3 is 15 residues long. CDR3 bases: TGTGCCAGCAGCTTAGGAGGGGTGACAGGGGCTGAAGCTTTCTTT. Its protein is CASSLGGVTGAEAFF.

The V gene is TRBV28, the J gene TRBJ1-1; tentatively, D is TRBD1 (5 bases). The V and J ends lost 1 base and 6 bases respectively, with 18 bases between them. The CDR3 is made up of 16 amino acids. Germline V gene lookup returns CDR1 MDHEN and CDR2 SYDVKM. The DNA of the CDR3 is TGTGCCAGCAGTTTATACGGGAGGGTTGGGGCGGCTGAAGCTTTCTTT. This sequence encodes CASSLYGRVGAAEAFF.

This clone turned up a few times. The chain couples TRBV18 to TRBJ1-6, with no clear D. Trimming stripped 0 bases from V and 6 bases from J, with 12 bases between. The germline CDR1 and CDR2 sequences are KGHSH and LQKENI. This CDR3 region has 16 residues. The CDR3 here is CASSPPSTATNSPLHF. The CDR3 DNA reads TGTGCCAGCTCACCACCGAGTACAGCTACTAATTCACCCCTCCACTTT. Full variable domain (missing parts from reference TRBV18 and TRBJ1-6): NAGVMQNPRHLVRRRGQEARLRCSPMKGHSHVYWYRQLPEEGLKFMVYLQKENIIDESGMPKERFSAEFPKEGPSILRIQQVVRGDSAAYFCASSPPSTATNSPLHFGNGTRLTVT.

The chain has TRBV10-3 and TRBJ2-1, with 7 bases matching TRBD2. The CDR3 length is 11 residues. The V gene end was trimmed by 10 bases and the J gene end by 6 bases; junction bases not matched to a gene: 3. Germline-derived CDR1 and CDR2 are ENHRY and SYGVKD. The CDR3 region has the DNA TGTGCCACCCGGGAGGCCAATGAGCAGTTCTTC. Protein: CATREANEQFF.